This TCR beta chain came from a study of siplizumab effects on memory and regulatory T cells. For this clone: The antigen is unknown.

The study's findings and limits: Among sequences traceable to unstimulated CD4+ memory cells, alloreactive ones were significantly reduced by siplizumab. Controls showed an average of approximately 27% Treg-derived mappable alloreactive CD4+ clones, while siplizumab showed approximately 69%. Proliferating Tregs in siplizumab cultures were never verified as suppressive.

Germline CDR1 MGHDK, CDR2 SYGVNS. The CDR3 runs 14 residues. V was clipped by 7 bases and J by 9 bases; unmatched bases: 10. Some clones are missing from TCRdb's copy, which holds only in-frame ones; the method was immunoSEQ multiplex PCR. The table lists 40,000 to 45,000 clones, roughly 90% of them singletons. The V gene is TRBV25-1, the J gene TRBJ2-1; 9 bases align to TRBD2. The sample consisted of naive CD4+ T cells sorted from blood. The clonotype comes from a human donor in good health. CDR3 sequence reads: CASKGTSSGGEQFF. The CDR3 DNA is TGTGCCAGCAAAGGGACTAGCTCTGGGGGTGAGCAGTTCTTC.